These 32 T cell receptor beta chains were sequenced from one sample in a study of T cells in Graves' hyperthyroidism and ophthalmopathy. It was RNA transcripts that yielded the amplified TCR beta CDR3 regions. Using the HTBI primer set, a first-round RT-PCR was run on the TCR CDR3. TCRdb passed the multiplex PCR reads through MiXCR, listing each CDR3 protein once. The sample holds fewer than 400,000 distinct CDR3 sequences, 15% to 18% seen once. Sequenced sample: blood. Every receptor here comes from a woman aged 18 to 35 with Graves' hyperthyroidism that later progressed to Graves' ophthalmopathy.

This clonotype was detected only a few times. The gene calls are TRBV5-4 and TRBJ2-1, with TRBD1 matching 10 bases. Germline V CDR1 and CDR2: SGHNT, YYREEE (reference sequence). The CDR3 loop spans 16 amino acids. V lost 0 bases and J lost 8; bases outside the gene matches: 8. The DNA for the CDR3 is TGTGCCAGCAGCTTGGAGGACAGGGGGTCAATCGATGAGCAGTTCTTC. Translation gives CASSLEDRGSIDEQFF.

Remarks on this clonotype: An end of the junction differs from the germline gene, which may be a read error. The chain uses TRBV6-1 and TRBJ2-1; 8 bases are a match to TRBD1. Germline CDR1 MNHNS, CDR2 SASEGT. The CDR3 is 14 amino acids. The CDR3 region has the DNA TGTGCCAGCAGTCGACAGGGGCGCGACAATAAGCAGTTCTTC. This codes for CASSRQGRDNKQFF.

This clonotype appeared many times. The rearrangement uses TRBV28 and TRBJ2-1, with 8 bases aligning to TRBD2. Per the germline V gene, CDR1 is MDHEN and CDR2 is SYDVKM. Trimming cost V 3 bases and J 7 bases; bases outside gene matches: 5. The CDR3 runs to 14 residues. The CDR3 DNA reads as TGTGCCAGCAGTTTTAGCGGGAATGAGAATGAGCAGTTCTTC. It codes for CASSFSGNENEQFF.

Ten or more counts support this clonotype. The chain recombines TRBV11-3 with TRBJ2-7, with 9 nucleotides matching TRBD2. This CDR3 has 15 residues. Germline V CDR1 and CDR2: SGHNT, YENEEA. V was pared by 8 bases and J by 2 bases, with 10 bases of the junction left unmatched. The CDR3 sequence: CASWTTSGLTYEQYF. The DNA of the CDR3 is TGTGCCAGCTGGACTACTAGCGGGCTTACCTACGAGCAGTACTTC.

The chain recombines TRBV20-1 with TRBJ2-1; tentatively, D is TRBD1 (6 bases). The CDR3 contains 15 residues. CDR1 is DFQATT, CDR2 SNEGSKA, per germline (reference sequence). Trimming removed 1 base from V and 1 base from J, with 11 bases in between. CDR3 sequence: CSARVQGGSYNEQFF. The DNA of the CDR3 is TGCAGTGCTAGAGTACAGGGTGGATCCTACAATGAGCAGTTCTTC.

This clonotype was observed many times. The V gene is TRBV27, the J gene TRBJ2-1; D possibly corresponds to TRBD1 (5 bases). This CDR3 has 10 amino acids. The germline V gene encodes CDR1 MNHEY and CDR2 SMNVEV (reference sequence). The ends were cut back, 8 bases at V and 10 bases at J, with 9 bases in the middle. CDR3: CASGAREQFF. CDR3 nucleotides: TGTGCCAGCGGGGCAAGGGAGCAGTTCTTC.

This clonotype was observed a handful of times. This rearrangement joins TRBV7-9 to TRBJ2-5, with 7 bases identical to TRBD2. There are 16 residues in the CDR3. CDR1 and CDR2 (germline): SEHNR, FQNEAQ (reference sequence). J was trimmed by 3 bases and V by 0 bases; bases with no gene match: 7. CDR3 bases: TGTGCCAGCAGCTTAGCGCCGGGACTATCGGAAGAGACCCAGTACTTC. Translating it yields CASSLAPGLSEETQYF.

This clonotype occurred a few times. This chain uses TRBV10-3 with TRBJ2-2; 10 bases are shared with TRBD1. This CDR3 contains 15 residues. The V and J ends lost 6 bases and 4 bases, in that order; junction bases with no gene match: 5. The V gene's germline CDR1 is ENHRY and CDR2 SYGVKD. The CDR3 region has the DNA TGTGCCATCAGCCGGACAGGGGGGGGCACCGGGGAGCTGTTTTTT. It translates to CAISRTGGGTGELFF.

Ten or more counts support this clonotype. J is TRBJ2-5 and V is TRBV13, with D possibly matching TRBD2 (5 bases). Trimming stripped 0 bases from V and 5 bases from J, with 13 bases between. Germline V gene lookup returns CDR1 PRHDT and CDR2 FYEKMQ (reference sequence). CDR3 length: 15 amino acids. CDR3 nucleotide sequence: TGTGCCAGCAGCTTAGGCGGAGGACTGTCGGAGACCCAGTACTTC. Translated: CASSLGGGLSETQYF. The whole variable domain, remainder taken from reference TRBV13 and TRBJ2-5, is AAGVIQSPRHLIKEKRETATLKCYPIPRHDTVYWYQQGPGQDPQFLISFYEKMQSDKGSIPDRFSAQQFSDYHSELNMSSLELGDSALYFCASSLGGGLSETQYFGPGTRLLVL.

This clonotype was seen only a few times. This rearrangement joins TRBV4-1 to TRBJ1-1; D uncertain. The V and J ends lost 4 bases and 6 bases respectively, with 21 bases between them. Looked up from germline, CDR1 is MGHRA and CDR2 is YSYEKL. CDR3 length equals 16 residues. The CDR3 reads CASSPSTGRALSEAFF. CDR3 coding DNA: TGCGCCAGCAGCCCGTCGACCGGAAGGGCACTGTCTGAAGCTTTCTTT.

This clonotype was found many times. V gene TRBV11-2 combines with J gene TRBJ1-6; D unclear. CDR1 is SGHAT and CDR2 is FQNNGV in the germline V gene. This CDR3 is built from 13 residues. Trimming shortened V by 1 base and J by 10 bases, and 8 bases separated the two germline ends. The CDR3 DNA follows: TGTGCCAGCAGCTTAGGGGAAGGATCACCCCTCCACTTT. Translation: CASSLGEGSPLHF.

There are a few counts of this clonotype. V is TRBV19 and J is TRBJ2-2, with D perhaps matching TRBD2 (6 bases). V was pared by 8 bases and J by 2 bases, with 12 bases between. CDR3 size: 14 residues. Germline V gene lookup returns CDR1 LNHDA and CDR2 SQIVND (reference sequence). CDR3: CASSDYLNTGELFF. The CDR3 region has the DNA TGTGCCAGTTCGGACTATCTCAACACCGGGGAGCTGTTTTTT.

This clonotype has ten or more counts. The chain is built from TRBV10-3 and TRBJ2-5; possibly TRBD1 for D (6 bases). The V end was cut by 3 bases, the J end by 5 bases, with 13 bases between. The germline gives CDR1 ENHRY, CDR2 SYGVKD. The CDR3 length is 14 residues. The CDR3 DNA follows: TGTGCCATCAGTGATTCTAGACAGGACGAGACCCAGTACTTC. Translated, it gives CAISDSRQDETQYF.

This clonotype was counted at least ten times. This chain uses TRBV20-1 with TRBJ2-3; no clear D. This CDR3 is built from 15 residues. V lost 1 base and J 0 bases, leaving 11 bases between the germline ends. Germline V gives CDR1 DFQATT, CDR2 SNEGSKA (reference sequence). DNA of the CDR3: TGCAGTGCTAGAGCAGGAACCTCCAGCACAGATACGCAGTATTTT. It codes for CSARAGTSSTDTQYF.

This clonotype was observed many times. The chain carries TRBV11-2 and TRBJ1-4; no clear D. V lost 5 bases, J lost 8 bases, and 18 bases lay in between. Germline V CDR1 and CDR2: SGHAT, FQNNGV. The CDR3 has 15 residues. CDR3 region: CASSPLGGNGEKLFF. CDR3 nucleotides: TGTGCCAGCAGCCCCCTAGGAGGGAACGGGGAAAAACTGTTTTTT.

The V call is TRBV18, the J call TRBJ1-2; D uncertain. This CDR3 comprises 14 residues. Trimming took off 1 base at V and 4 bases at J, with 10 bases between the two ends. In germline, CDR1 is KGHSH, CDR2 LQKENI. The chain's CDR3 is CASSPRREGYGYTF. The CDR3 DNA reads TGTGCCAGCTCACCACGAAGGGAGGGCTATGGCTACACCTTC.

This clonotype was detected ten times or more. The genes are TRBV5-1 and TRBJ2-1; 7 bases agree with TRBD2. In germline, CDR1 is SGHRS, CDR2 YFSETQ. Unmatched junction bases numbered 5, after V lost 0 bases and J lost 2 bases. This CDR3 has 16 residues. DNA of the CDR3: TGCGCCAGCAGCTTGGAGGCGGGAGATCCCTACAATGAGCAGTTCTTC. Encoded protein: CASSLEAGDPYNEQFF.

A few counts support this clonotype. This chain connects TRBV19 to TRBJ2-7; perhaps TRBD1 as D (6 bases). V was trimmed by 5 bases and J by 0 bases, leaving 11 bases between them. Looked up from germline, CDR1 is LNHDA and CDR2 is SQIVND (reference sequence). CDR3 size: 14 residues. The DNA for the CDR3 is TGTGCCAGTAGTCGGGACATCAGCTCCTACGAGCAGTACTTC. It encodes CASSRDISSYEQYF.

This clonotype was detected ten times or more. The V call is TRBV2, the J call TRBJ1-2; D gene unclear. The V gene's germline CDR1 is SNHLY and CDR2 FYNNEI. Trimming removed 8 bases from V and 7 bases from J, with 14 bases in between. The CDR3 is made up of 12 amino acids. In DNA form, the CDR3 reads TGTGCCAGCGGGGAGTGGAGCTCTGGCTACACCTTC. This codes for CASGEWSSGYTF.

V is TRBV4-1 and J is TRBJ2-5; D is uncertain. Trimming pared 4 bases from V and 5 bases from J, leaving 14 bases between. This CDR3 region has 14 residues. The germline CDR1 and CDR2 sequences are MGHRA and YSYEKL. CDR3 region: CASSPSDILETQYF. For the CDR3, the DNA is TGCGCCAGCAGCCCGTCAGATATTCTGGAGACCCAGTACTTC.

This clonotype was found many times. This chain connects TRBV28 to TRBJ1-5; TRBD1 is a possible D gene (5 bases). CDR1 and CDR2 (germline): MDHEN, SYDVKM. The V end was cut by 7 bases, the J end by 0 bases, with 22 bases between. The CDR3 extends over 18 amino acids. Here the CDR3 reads CASTMGGRRTYSNQPQHF. The CDR3 nucleotides read TGTGCCAGCACCATGGGGGGGAGGAGAACGTATAGCAATCAGCCCCAGCATTTT.

This clonotype was counted only a few times. The chain combines TRBV19 with TRBJ2-5; D possibly uses TRBD1 or TRBD2 (5 bases each). This CDR3 has 15 amino acids. Germline CDR1 and CDR2: LNHDA and SQIVND (reference sequence). V shed 7 bases and J shed 4 bases, with 19 bases lying between them. DNA of the CDR3: TGTGCCAGTAAAGATTCCGGGACCTACACAGAGACCCAGTACTTC. It specifies CASKDSGTYTETQYF.

This rearrangement joins TRBV20-1 to TRBJ2-5; 7 nucleotides align to TRBD1. The CDR3 runs 11 residues. V lost 6 bases, J lost 6 bases, and 4 bases stayed unmatched. Germline loops: CDR1 DFQATT, CDR2 SNEGSKA (reference sequence). The CDR3, as DNA: TGCAGTGCAACAGGGGTTAAGACCCAGTACTTC. It is translated as CSATGVKTQYF.

The chain links TRBV10-3 to TRBJ1-1; tentative D call: TRBD1 (5 bases). Germline V gene data show CDR1 as ENHRY and CDR2 as SYGVKD. The CDR3 covers 13 residues. V was cut by 6 bases and J by 0 bases, with 8 bases left in between. CDR3 DNA sequence: TGTGCCATCAGCGGACACCTGAACACTGAAGCTTTCTTT. It yields the protein CAISGHLNTEAFF.

The chain links TRBV4-2 to TRBJ2-1, with D possibly being TRBD1 (7 bases). Germline V CDR1 and CDR2: LGHNA, YNFKEQ. V dropped 1 base and J dropped 8 bases, with 18 bases sitting between them. This CDR3 has 16 amino acids. CDR3 DNA sequence: TGTGCCAGCAGCCAAGCTATAGCGGAGGGGGCACATGAGCAGTTCTTC. This encodes CASSQAIAEGAHEQFF.

This clonotype has ten or more counts. The chain carries TRBV7-3 and TRBJ1-4; TRBD1 aligns across 8 bases. This CDR3 region has 15 residues. The junction had 9 bases not matched to a gene; V was cut back by 4 bases and J by 8 bases. The germline CDR1 and CDR2 sequences are SGHTA and FQGTGA. The CDR3 DNA sequence: TGTGCCAGCAGCTGGACAGGGCCCGGTGACGAAAAACTGTTTTTT. This sequence encodes CASSWTGPGDEKLFF.

The V gene is TRBV6-1, the J gene TRBJ1-6, with TRBD1 matching 12 bases. Germline V lookup: CDR1 MNHNS, CDR2 SASEGT. Unmatched junction bases numbered 16, after V lost 5 bases and J lost 8 bases. The CDR3 loop spans 19 amino acids. The CDR3 coding sequence is TGTGCCAGCAGTTACGCTTCTCGCGGGACAGGGGGCCTGGATTCACCCCTCCACTTT. It codes for CASSYASRGTGGLDSPLHF.

This clonotype was seen repeatedly, ten times or more. This sequence joins TRBV28 and TRBJ2-3; D not certain. Trimming stripped 1 base from V and 1 base from J, with 15 bases between. Per the germline V gene, CDR1 is MDHEN and CDR2 is SYDVKM. This CDR3 contains 17 residues. CDR3 amino acids: CASSLSSELLGTDTQYF. As DNA, the CDR3 is TGTGCCAGCAGTTTATCTTCTGAGCTGCTCGGCACAGATACGCAGTATTTT.

The chain carries TRBV19 and TRBJ2-7; TRBD2 aligns across 9 bases. With 3 bases clipped from V and 5 bases from J, the junction kept 5 bases outside the gene matches. CDR3 length equals 14 residues. CDR1 LNHDA and CDR2 SQIVND come from the germline V gene (reference sequence). The CDR3 sequence: CASSMGGGGDEQYF. The CDR3 DNA sequence: TGTGCCAGTAGTATGGGCGGGGGGGGCGACGAGCAGTACTTC.

The chain recombines TRBV29-1 with TRBJ2-7; a weak D match, TRBD1 (6 bases). CDR3 length: 14 residues. Germline CDR1 reads SQVTM; CDR2 reads ANQGSEA. Trimming removed 3 bases at V and 5 bases at J, with 17 bases between. The chain's CDR3 is CSVDFPGERDEQYF. CDR3 in DNA: TGCAGCGTTGATTTTCCAGGGGAACGCGACGAGCAGTACTTC.

This chain joins TRBV5-5 and TRBJ1-2, with 9 bases matching TRBD1. With V trimmed by 4 bases and J by 8 bases, 6 bases remained unmatched. This CDR3 is 13 amino acids long. CDR1 is SGHKS and CDR2 is YYEKEE in the germline V gene (reference sequence). CDR3 loop: CASSHPGQGGYTF. In DNA, the CDR3 is TGTGCCAGCAGCCACCCGGGACAGGGAGGCTACACCTTC.

In its sample, this clonotype was seen a few times. This chain joins TRBV4-1 and TRBJ2-1; 14 bases agree with TRBD2. The CDR3 has 21 amino acids. The germline V gene encodes CDR1 MGHRA and CDR2 YSYEKL. J was trimmed by 0 bases and V by 4 bases; bases with no gene match: 14. DNA for the CDR3: TGCGCCAGCAGCCCGGGGGGGGGCTCGGGACTAGCGGGGGTCTCCTACAATGAGCAGTTCTTC. Protein product: CASSPGGGSGLAGVSYNEQFF.